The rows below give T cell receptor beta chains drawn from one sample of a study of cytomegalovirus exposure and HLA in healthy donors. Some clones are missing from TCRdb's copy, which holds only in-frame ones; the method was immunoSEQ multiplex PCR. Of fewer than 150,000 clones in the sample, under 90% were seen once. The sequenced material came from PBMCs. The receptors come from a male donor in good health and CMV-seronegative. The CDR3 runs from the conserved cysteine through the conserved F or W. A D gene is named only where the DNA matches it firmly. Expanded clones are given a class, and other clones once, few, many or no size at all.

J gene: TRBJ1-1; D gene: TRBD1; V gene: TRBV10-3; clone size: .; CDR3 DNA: TGTGCCATCAGGGACAGGGAGGACTCTGAAGCTTTCTTT; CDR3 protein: CAIRDREDSEAFF
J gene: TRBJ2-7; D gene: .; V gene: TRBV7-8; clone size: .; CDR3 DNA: TGTGCCAGCCAGGACTTCTACGAGCAGTACTTC; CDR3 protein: CASQDFYEQYF
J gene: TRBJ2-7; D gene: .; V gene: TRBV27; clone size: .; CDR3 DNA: TGTGCCAGCAGTTCCCGGGGGAGACGTTCCTACGAGCAGTACTTC; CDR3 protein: CASSSRGRRSYEQYF
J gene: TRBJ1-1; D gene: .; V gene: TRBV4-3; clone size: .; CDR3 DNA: TGCGCCAGCAGCCAAGATGTGGAGACTGAAGCTTTCTTT; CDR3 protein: CASSQDVETEAFF
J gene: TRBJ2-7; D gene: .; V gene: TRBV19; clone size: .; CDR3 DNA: TGTGCCAGTAGTATAGCTGGGGGCGGAACCTACGAGCAGTACTTC; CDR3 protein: CASSIAGGGTYEQYF
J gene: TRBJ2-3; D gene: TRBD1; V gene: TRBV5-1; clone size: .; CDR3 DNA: TGCGCCAGCAGCTTGTTAACCGGGACAGACACAGATACGCAGTATTTT; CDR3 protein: CASSLLTGTDTDTQYF
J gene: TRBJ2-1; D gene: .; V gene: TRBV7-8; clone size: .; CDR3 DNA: TGTGCCAGCAGCTTAGCGCTGGGGCCCTACAATGAGCAGTTCTTC; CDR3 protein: CASSLALGPYNEQFF
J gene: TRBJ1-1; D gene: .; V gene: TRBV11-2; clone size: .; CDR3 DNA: TGTGCCAGCAGCTTAGATCACAGGGAGAACATTGAAGCTTTCTTT; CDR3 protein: CASSLDHRENIEAFF
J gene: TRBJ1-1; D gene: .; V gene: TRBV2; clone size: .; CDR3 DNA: TGTGCCTGGCCGCAGGGGAACACTGAAGCTTTCTTT; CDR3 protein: CAWPQGNTEAFF
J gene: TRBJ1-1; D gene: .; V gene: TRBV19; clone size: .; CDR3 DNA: TGTGCCAGTAGTGGGGAGGGGAAATGGGACACTGAAGCTTTCTTT; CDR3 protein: CASSGEGKWDTEAFF
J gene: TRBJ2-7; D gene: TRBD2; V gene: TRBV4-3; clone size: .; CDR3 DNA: TGCGCCAGCAGCCAAGCCTGGGACTATCTCAAACACTCCTACGAGCAGTACTTC; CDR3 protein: CASSQAWDYLKHSYEQYF
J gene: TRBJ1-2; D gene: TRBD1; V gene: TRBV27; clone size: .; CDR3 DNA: TGTGCCAGCAGCCGGGACAGGGGAATTTATGGCTACACCTTC; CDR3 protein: CASSRDRGIYGYTF
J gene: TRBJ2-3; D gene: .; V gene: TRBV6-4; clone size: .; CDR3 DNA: TGTGCCAGCAGTGAATTTAGCGCGGCCACAGATACGCAGTATTTT; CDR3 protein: CASSEFSAATDTQYF
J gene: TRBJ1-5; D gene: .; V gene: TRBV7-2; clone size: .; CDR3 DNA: TGTGCCAGCAGCTATCAGGAGGGCAATCAGCCCCAGCATTTT; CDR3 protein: CASSYQEGNQPQHF
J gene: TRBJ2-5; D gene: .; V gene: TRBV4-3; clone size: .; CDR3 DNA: TGCGCCAGCAGCCGAATACTAAGTTACCAAGAGACCCAGTACTTC; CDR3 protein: CASSRILSYQETQYF
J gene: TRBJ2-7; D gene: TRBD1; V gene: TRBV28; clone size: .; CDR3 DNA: TGTGCCAGCAGGAATGGACAGGGGGCGGGCGAGCAGTACTTC; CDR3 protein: CASRNGQGAGEQYF
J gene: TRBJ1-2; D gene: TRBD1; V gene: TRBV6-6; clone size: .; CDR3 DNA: TGTGCCAGCGGGACAGGGGAGAGGGGCTACACCTTC; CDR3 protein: CASGTGERGYTF
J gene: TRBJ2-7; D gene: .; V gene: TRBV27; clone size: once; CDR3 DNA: TGTGCCAGCAGTTTATCCCCTCGGACAACCGCCTACGAGCAGTACTTC; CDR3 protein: CASSLSPRTTAYEQYF
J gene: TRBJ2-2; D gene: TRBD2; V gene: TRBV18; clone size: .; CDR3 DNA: TGTGCCAGCTCACGAACTAGCGGAGGGGGCACCGGGGAGCTGTTTTTT; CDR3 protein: CASSRTSGGGTGELFF
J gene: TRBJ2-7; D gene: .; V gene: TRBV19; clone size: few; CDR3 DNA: TGTGCCAGTAGTATCTACGGGGAGACCTACGAGCAGTACTTC; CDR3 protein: CASSIYGETYEQYF
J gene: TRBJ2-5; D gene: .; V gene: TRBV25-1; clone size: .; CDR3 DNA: TGTGCCAGCAGCGCCTCCCTGGCCAGTCGTGAAGAGACCCAGTACTTC; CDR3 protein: CASSASLASREETQYF
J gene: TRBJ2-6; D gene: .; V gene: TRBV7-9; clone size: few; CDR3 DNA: TGTGCCAGCAGCTTACAGGGCCTTTCTGGGGCCAACGTCCTGACTTTC; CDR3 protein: CASSLQGLSGANVLTF
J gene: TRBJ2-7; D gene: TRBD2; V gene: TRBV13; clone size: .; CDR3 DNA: TGTGCCAGCAGACCGGGGACTAGCAGCTACGAGCAGTACTTC; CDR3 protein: CASRPGTSSYEQYF
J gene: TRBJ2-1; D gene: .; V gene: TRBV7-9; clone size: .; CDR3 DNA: TGTGCCAGCAGCTTAACTTACGGCCTCAGGGATTTTGAGCAGTTCTTC; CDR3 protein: CASSLTYGLRDFEQFF
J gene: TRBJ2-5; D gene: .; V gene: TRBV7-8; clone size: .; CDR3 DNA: TGTGCCAGCAGCTCCTACGGGACTCAAGAGACCCAGTACTTC; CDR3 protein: CASSSYGTQETQYF
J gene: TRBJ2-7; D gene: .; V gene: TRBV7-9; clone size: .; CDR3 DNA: TGTGCCAGCAGCTTAGGAGCTAGCGGAGGGGGTCCTTACGAGCAGTACTTC; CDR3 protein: CASSLGASGGGPYEQYF
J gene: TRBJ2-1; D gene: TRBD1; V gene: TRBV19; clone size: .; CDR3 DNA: TGTGCCAGTAGTCCCCGGGACAGCCGTCAAGGGCAGTTCTTC; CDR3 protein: CASSPRDSRQGQFF
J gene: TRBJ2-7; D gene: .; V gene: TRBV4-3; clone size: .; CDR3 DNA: TGCGCCAGCAGCCAAGAGGGTCAGGAACCCTACGAGCAGTACTTC; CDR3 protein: CASSQEGQEPYEQYF
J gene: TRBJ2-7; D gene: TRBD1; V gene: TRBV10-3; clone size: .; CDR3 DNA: TGTGCCACAGGGGGCGTTTGGGAGAACGAGCAGTACTTC; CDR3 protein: CATGGVWENEQYF
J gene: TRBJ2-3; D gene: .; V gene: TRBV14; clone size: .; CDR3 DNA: TGTGCCAGCAGCCATGTGGCCCCCGATCCGCAGTATTTT; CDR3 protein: CASSHVAPDPQYF
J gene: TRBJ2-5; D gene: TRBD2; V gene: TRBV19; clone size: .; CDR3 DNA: TGTGCCAGTAGTATGAGAGGGAGGGGAGAGACCCAGTACTTC; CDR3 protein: CASSMRGRGETQYF
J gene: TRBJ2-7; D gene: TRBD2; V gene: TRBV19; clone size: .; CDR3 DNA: TGTGCCAGTAGTATCCTCGGACTAGCGGGCGAGCAGTACTTC; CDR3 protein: CASSILGLAGEQYF
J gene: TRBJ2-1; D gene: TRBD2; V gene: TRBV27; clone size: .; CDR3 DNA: TGTGCCAGCAGTTCCTGGCTGGTGCGGGAGGGCCAGTCGCGATACAATGAGCAGTTCTTC; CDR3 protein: CASSSWLVREGQSRYNEQFF
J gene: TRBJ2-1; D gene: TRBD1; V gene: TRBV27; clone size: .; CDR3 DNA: TGTGCCAGCAGCAAGACAGGGGGCTATGAGCAGTTCTTC; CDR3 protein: CASSKTGGYEQFF
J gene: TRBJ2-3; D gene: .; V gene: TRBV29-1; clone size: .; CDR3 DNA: TGCAGCGCTGTGACAGTCCCTCACACAGATACGCAGTATTTT; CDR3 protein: CSAVTVPHTDTQYF
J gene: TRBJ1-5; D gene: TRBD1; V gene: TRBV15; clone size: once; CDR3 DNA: TGTGCCTCGGGACAGGAAATTAATCGGCCCCAGCATTTT; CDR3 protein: CASGQEINRPQHF
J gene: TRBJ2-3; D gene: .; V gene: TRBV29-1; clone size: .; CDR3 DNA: TGCAGCGTTGTCTACCGCGGGGCCACAGATACGCAGTATTTT; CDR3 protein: CSVVYRGATDTQYF
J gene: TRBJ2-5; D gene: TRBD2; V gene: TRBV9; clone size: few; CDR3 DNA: TGTGCCAGCAGCCCGAGGGATGGGAGGGTAGGGCCGGAGACCCAGTACTTC; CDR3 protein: CASSPRDGRVGPETQYF
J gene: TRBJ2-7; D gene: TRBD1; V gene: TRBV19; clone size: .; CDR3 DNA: TGTGCCAGTAGCTCCCAGGGGGACGGCAGCTACGAGCAGTACTTC; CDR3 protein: CASSSQGDGSYEQYF
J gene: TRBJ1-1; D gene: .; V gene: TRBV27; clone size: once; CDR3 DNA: TGTGCCAGCAGTGAGGGAACTGAAGCTTTCTTT; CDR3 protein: CASSEGTEAFF
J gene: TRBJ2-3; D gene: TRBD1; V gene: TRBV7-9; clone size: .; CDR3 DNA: TGTGCCAGCAGCCAGGGGACAGGGGGCGTTACGCAGTATTTT; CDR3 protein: CASSQGTGGVTQYF
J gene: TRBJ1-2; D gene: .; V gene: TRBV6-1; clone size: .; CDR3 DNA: TGTGCCAGCAGTTTAACAGGAAACTATGGCTACACCTTC; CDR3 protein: CASSLTGNYGYTF
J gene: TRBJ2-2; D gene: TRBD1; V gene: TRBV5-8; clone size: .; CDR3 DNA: TGTGCCAGCAGCTTGTTCGGAGGGACAGGGATCAGGGACACCGGGGAGCTGTTTTTT; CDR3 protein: CASSLFGGTGIRDTGELFF
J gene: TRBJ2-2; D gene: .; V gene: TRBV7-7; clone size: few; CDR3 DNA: TGTGCCAGCAGCCCAGATCTAGGCGGTGGCGGGGAGCTGTTTTTT; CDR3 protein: CASSPDLGGGGELFF
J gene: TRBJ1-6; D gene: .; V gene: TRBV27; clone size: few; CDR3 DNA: TGTGCCAGCAGTTTATTGGGGCCCCGAAATTCACCCCTCCACTTT; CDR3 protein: CASSLLGPRNSPLHF
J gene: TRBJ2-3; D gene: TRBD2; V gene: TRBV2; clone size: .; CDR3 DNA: TGTGCCAGCAGTGTTTCGCTAGCGGTGGGCACAGATACGCAGTATTTT; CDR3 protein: CASSVSLAVGTDTQYF
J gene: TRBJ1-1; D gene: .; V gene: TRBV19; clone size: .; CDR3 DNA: TGTGCCAGTAGTGTACAGGGTCGAAACACTGAAGCTTTCTTT; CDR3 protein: CASSVQGRNTEAFF
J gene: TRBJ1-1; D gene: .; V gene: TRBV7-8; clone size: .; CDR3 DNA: TGTGCCAGCGCCGGCACTGAAGCTTTCTTT; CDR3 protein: CASAGTEAFF
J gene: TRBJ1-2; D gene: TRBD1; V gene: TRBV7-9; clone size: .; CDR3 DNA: TGTGCCAGCAGCCAAGGGACAGGGGGCAATGGCTACACCTTC; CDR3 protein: CASSQGTGGNGYTF
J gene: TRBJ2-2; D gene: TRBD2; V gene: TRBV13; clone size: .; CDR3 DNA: TGTGCCAGCAGCCCCCACGGGACTAGCGGTAACACCGGGGAGCTGTTTTTT; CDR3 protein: CASSPHGTSGNTGELFF
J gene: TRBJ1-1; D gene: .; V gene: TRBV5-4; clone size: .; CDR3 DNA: TGTGCCAGCACCCGGGGGGGATCTGAAGCTTTCTTT; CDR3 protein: CASTRGGSEAFF
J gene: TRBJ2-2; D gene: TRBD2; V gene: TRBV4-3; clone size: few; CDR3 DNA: TGCGCCAGCAGCCAAAGGGGACTACTAGCGGAACACACCGGGGAGCTGTTTTTT; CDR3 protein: CASSQRGLLAEHTGELFF
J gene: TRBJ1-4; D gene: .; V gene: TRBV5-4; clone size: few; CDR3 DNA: TGTGCCAGCAGCTTTCAGGCTAATGAAAAACTGTTTTTT; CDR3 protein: CASSFQANEKLFF
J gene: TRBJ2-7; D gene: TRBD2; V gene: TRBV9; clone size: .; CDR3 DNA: TGTGCCAGCAGCGTGACTAGCGGGACCGGCTACGAGCAGTACTTC; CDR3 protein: CASSVTSGTGYEQYF
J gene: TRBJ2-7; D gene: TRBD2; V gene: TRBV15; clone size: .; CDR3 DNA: TGTGCCACCAGCCGGGGAACTAGCGGGAGCTACGAGCAGTACTTC; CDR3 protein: CATSRGTSGSYEQYF
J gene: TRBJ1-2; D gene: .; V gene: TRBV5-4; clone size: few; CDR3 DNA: TGTGCCAGCAGCTTGGCGGGTTATGGCTACACCTTC; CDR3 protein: CASSLAGYGYTF
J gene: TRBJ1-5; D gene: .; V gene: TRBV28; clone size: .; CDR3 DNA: TGTGCCAGCATTATAACATTAAGTCGCAATCAGCCCCAGCATTTT; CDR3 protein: CASIITLSRNQPQHF
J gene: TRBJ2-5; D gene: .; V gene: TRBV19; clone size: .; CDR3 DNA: TGTGCCAGTAGCCCCACATTTGGAGAGACCCAGTACTTC; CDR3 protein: CASSPTFGETQYF
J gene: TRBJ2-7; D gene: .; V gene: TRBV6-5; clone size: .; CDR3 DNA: TGTGCCAGCAGTTTTGAGCGGGCTTCCTACGAGCAGTACTTC; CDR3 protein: CASSFERASYEQYF
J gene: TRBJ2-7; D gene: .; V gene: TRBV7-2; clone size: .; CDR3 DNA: TGTGCCAGCAGCTCAGGACTGGCTAGCTCCTACGAGCAGTACTTC; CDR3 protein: CASSSGLASSYEQYF